These 22 T cell receptor beta chains share one sample of origin, sequenced in a study of CD8 T cells in ankylosing spondylitis. General study results and limits: Ankylosing spondylitis blood seemed to carry a telltale TCR beta motif made of eight or nine highly homologous variants.

One entry per CDR3 protein, called by TCRdb with MiXCR from the 5' RACE reads. The repertoire holds fewer than 550,000 distinct CDR3 sequences, with about 5.4% as singletons. Antigens for these TCRs are unknown. The source material was blood, either unsorted or a sorted T cell fraction (not recorded which). Receptor source: a male donor with ankylosing spondylitis.

This clonotype was picked up many times. The gene calls are TRBV20-1 and TRBJ2-3; the D is unclear. The CDR3 covers 12 residues. The V end lost 7 bases, the J end lost 0 bases, and 8 bases lay between the germline ends. Germline V gene data show CDR1 as DFQATT and CDR2 as SNEGSKA (reference sequence). CDR3: CSGVLSTDTQYF. The CDR3 DNA reads TGCAGTGGTGTTTTGAGCACAGATACGCAGTATTTT.

This clonotype has at least ten counts. J is TRBJ1-4 and V is TRBV20-1; 7 bases match TRBD1. V trimming: 6 bases; J trimming: 6 bases; junction bases outside the gene matches: 16. Germline CDR1 and CDR2: DFQATT and SNEGSKA (reference sequence). The CDR3 has 16 residues. The chain's CDR3 is CSAGRQGVINYEKLFF. In nucleotides, the CDR3 is TGCAGTGCGGGCAGACAGGGAGTTATCAATTATGAAAAACTGTTTTTT.

This clonotype was detected many times. The chain carries TRBV4-3 and TRBJ2-3; D gene unclear. CDR1 LGHNA and CDR2 YSLEER come from the germline V gene. V lost 0 bases and J lost 5, with 9 bases in between. The CDR3 extends over 14 amino acids. CDR3 DNA: TGCGCCAGCAGCCAAGAAAGTGGCGGAGATACGCAGTATTTT. Protein sequence: CASSQESGGDTQYF.

This clonotype occurred many times. The chain has TRBV7-9 and TRBJ1-2; no reliable D call. V lost 3 bases, J lost 4 bases, and 9 bases lay in between. The CDR3 is 13 amino acids. Germline V gene data show CDR1 as SEHNR and CDR2 as FQNEAQ (reference sequence). CDR3 bases: TGTGCCAGCAGCTTGGATCCGGGCTATGGCTACACCTTC. Translated, it gives CASSLDPGYGYTF.

This clonotype was found many times. The chain carries TRBV18 and TRBJ2-1; D possibly corresponds to TRBD2 (5 bases). The CDR3 runs 16 residues. CDR1 is KGHSH, CDR2 LQKENI, per germline. The V and J ends lost 1 base and 5 bases respectively, with 15 bases between them. In DNA, the CDR3 is TGTGCCAGCTCACCACGGGCTAGCTCATCCCACAATGAGCAGTTCTTC. As protein: CASSPRASSSHNEQFF.

There are many counts of this clonotype. This rearrangement joins TRBV7-2 to TRBJ2-7; 7 bases map to TRBD1. Losses at the gene ends were 5 bases for V and 2 bases for J; bases not matched to a gene: 9. Germline V gene lookup returns CDR1 SGHTA and CDR2 FQGNSA. The CDR3 has 15 amino acids. DNA of the CDR3: TGTGCCAGCAGCCCGGACCGGGACAGTACCTACGAGCAGTACTTC. It specifies CASSPDRDSTYEQYF.

The CDR3 loop is CAMSPGDRNYGYTF. The CDR3 DNA follows: TGTGCCATGAGCCCCGGGGACAGAAACTATGGCTACACCTTC. The genes are TRBV7-9 and TRBJ1-2, with TRBD1 matching 7 bases. Germline V lookup: CDR1 SEHNR, CDR2 FQNEAQ (reference sequence). J gave up 2 bases and V 10 bases, and 10 bases lay outside the gene matches. This CDR3 contains 14 residues.

This clonotype was detected a few times. The chain links TRBV4-1 to TRBJ2-1; D unresolved. The V and J ends lost 1 base and 5 bases respectively, with 18 bases between them. This CDR3 contains 17 residues. CDR1 and CDR2 from the germline V gene are MGHRA and YSYEKL. The CDR3 protein is CASSQVRRTPPHNEQFF. CDR3 DNA sequence: TGCGCCAGCAGCCAAGTTCGGCGGACCCCCCCTCACAATGAGCAGTTCTTC.

There are many counts of this clonotype. The chain recombines TRBV6-5 with TRBJ1-1, with D possibly TRBD1 on 5 matching bases. The CDR3 has 15 amino acids. Germline V gives CDR1 MNHEY, CDR2 SVGAGI. Trimming cost V 4 bases and J 4 bases, with 16 bases left between them. CDR3 amino acids: CASSSSPVRGTEAFF. Here the CDR3 DNA reads TGTGCCAGCAGTTCCTCACCGGTAAGGGGCACTGAAGCTTTCTTT.

This clonotype has at least ten counts. The V call is TRBV7-2, the J call TRBJ2-1; 8 nucleotides align to TRBD2. After removal of 3 bases from V and 0 bases from J, the junction contained 7 bases not matched to a gene. Germline CDR1 is SGHTA and CDR2 is FQGNSA. The CDR3 is 17 residues long. The CDR3 loop is CASSLRAGGFSYNEQFF. The CDR3 nucleotides read TGTGCCAGCAGCTTGAGGGCGGGAGGATTCTCCTACAATGAGCAGTTCTTC. The full variable domain, in which reference TRBV7-2 and TRBJ2-1 provide the parts outside the CDR3, is GAGVSQSPSNKVTEKGKDVELRCDPISGHTALYWYRQSLGQGLEFLIYFQGNSAPDKSGLPSDRFSAERTGGSVSTLTIQRTQQEDSAVYLCASSLRAGGFSYNEQFFGPGTRLTVL.

The sample holds a few counts of this clonotype. The chain carries TRBV20-1 and TRBJ2-5, with unresolved D. This CDR3 is built from 16 residues. Germline-derived CDR1 and CDR2 are DFQATT and SNEGSKA (reference sequence). The V gene lost 3 bases and the J gene lost 2 bases, with 19 bases spanning the gap. The CDR3 nucleotides are TGCAGTGCTAGGGAAACAGTCCACTCCCTTCAAGAGACCCAGTACTTC. Encoded protein: CSARETVHSLQETQYF.

The table lists this clonotype with many counts. V and J are TRBV7-2 and TRBJ2-7; 7 bases map to TRBD1. The ends lost 0 bases at V and 3 bases at J; junction bases unmatched: 5. The CDR3 extends over 15 amino acids. CDR1 SGHTA and CDR2 FQGNSA come from the germline V gene. The CDR3 coding sequence is TGTGCCAGCAGCTTAGCGTCAGACAGGGACTACGAGCAGTACTTC. Translation: CASSLASDRDYEQYF.

This clonotype was counted many times. This chain links TRBV7-9 with TRBJ2-2; TRBD1 agrees at 11 bases. CDR1 and CDR2 (germline): SEHNR, FQNEAQ (reference sequence). Trimming cost V 6 bases and J 4 bases; bases outside gene matches: 4. The CDR3 length is 15 residues. The DNA of the CDR3 is TGTGCCAGCAGACAAGGGACAGGGGGCACCGGGGAGCTGTTTTTT. Its translation: CASRQGTGGTGELFF.

This clonotype was seen repeatedly, ten times or more. This chain links TRBV18 with TRBJ2-2, with D maybe TRBD1 (5 bases). The ends were cut back, 2 bases at V and 9 bases at J, with 10 bases in the middle. This CDR3 is 13 amino acids long. Germline assignment: CDR1 KGHSH and CDR2 LQKENI. The CDR3 spells CASSPKGIRELFF. Written as DNA, the CDR3 is TGTGCCAGCTCACCAAAGGGGATCAGGGAGCTGTTTTTT.

This clonotype was counted many times. The CDR3 protein is CASSQPPRGLRANEKLFF. The DNA for the CDR3 is TGCGCCAGCAGCCAACCACCTCGGGGGTTGAGAGCTAATGAAAAACTGTTTTTT. This rearrangement joins TRBV4-1 to TRBJ1-4; TRBD1 might be the D (5 bases). V lost 2 bases to trimming and J lost 3 bases, with 19 bases between them. CDR3 length equals 18 residues. The germline gives CDR1 MGHRA, CDR2 YSYEKL.

This clonotype was seen at least ten times. The chain uses TRBV5-1 and TRBJ2-1, with D perhaps TRBD1 (6 bases). The CDR3 extends over 16 amino acids. The V and J ends lost 4 bases and 6 bases respectively, with 20 bases between them. Germline loops: CDR1 SGHRS, CDR2 YFSETQ. The DNA of the CDR3 is TGCGCCAGCAGCCGGGTTTCGAGGGGGACCGGCAATGAGCAGTTCTTC. It encodes CASSRVSRGTGNEQFF.

The chain links TRBV15 to TRBJ2-5; 7 positions match TRBD1. This CDR3 region has 15 residues. Germline CDR1 LNHNV, CDR2 YYDKDF (reference sequence). J gave up 4 bases and V 1 base, and 6 bases lay outside the gene matches. This CDR3 reads CATSRGGQLIETQYF. The CDR3 DNA sequence: TGTGCCACCAGCAGAGGGGGACAGTTAATAGAGACCCAGTACTTC.

This clonotype came up a few times. The chain links TRBV5-5 to TRBJ2-1; 10 bases line up with TRBD2. Germline V lookup: CDR1 SGHKS, CDR2 YYEKEE (reference sequence). This CDR3 has 17 amino acids. Trimming cost V 0 bases and J 5 bases; bases outside gene matches: 8. Here the CDR3 reads CASSLDVLAGANNEQFF. Written as DNA, the CDR3 is TGTGCCAGCAGCTTGGACGTCCTAGCGGGGGCGAACAATGAGCAGTTCTTC.

This clonotype was seen at least ten times. This chain links TRBV7-9 with TRBJ2-5; D is unclear. Germline V CDR1 and CDR2: SEHNR, FQNEAQ (reference sequence). The CDR3 totals 14 residues. The V and J ends lost 5 bases and 1 base respectively, with 11 bases between them. CDR3: CASSLRKAQETQYF. The CDR3, as DNA: TGTGCCAGCAGCCTACGGAAGGCCCAAGAGACCCAGTACTTC.

This clonotype was picked up many times. The V gene is TRBV28, the J gene TRBJ2-2; 8 positions agree with TRBD2. The CDR3 runs to 14 residues. Germline CDR1 MDHEN, CDR2 SYDVKM. Losses at the gene ends were 8 bases for V and 4 bases for J; bases not matched to a gene: 6. CDR3 in amino acids: CASREGGRTGELFF. CDR3 bases: TGTGCCAGCCGGGAGGGAGGTCGCACCGGGGAGCTGTTTTTT.

This clonotype was detected many times. This chain links TRBV10-3 with TRBJ2-7; no reliable D call. Trimming cost V 2 bases and J 1 base, with 12 bases left between them. CDR1 is ENHRY and CDR2 is SYGVKD in the germline V gene. CDR3 length equals 15 residues. CDR3 sequence: CAISESLEYSYEQYF. The CDR3 nucleotides are TGTGCCATCAGTGAGAGCCTAGAGTATTCCTACGAGCAGTACTTC.

This clonotype has only a few counts. The J gene is TRBJ2-3, the V gene TRBV10-2, with 9 bases aligning to TRBD2. The CDR3 has 15 residues. The germline V gene has CDR1 WSHSY and CDR2 SAAADI. Trimming cost V 6 bases and J 0 bases; bases outside gene matches: 4. CDR3 DNA: TGCGCCAGCAGCGGGACTAGCCTTAGCACAGATACGCAGTATTTT. Translation: CASSGTSLSTDTQYF.